This T cell receptor (beta chain) was sequenced during a study of cytomegalovirus exposure and HLA in healthy donors. For the study at large: From 150 million to 200 million T cells, an earlier analysis saw approximately 110 million unique TCR beta sequences.

Germline V gives CDR1 SGHVS, CDR2 FQNEAQ. Germline trimming cut 5 bases from V and 0 bases from J; bases unmatched to any gene: 9. This CDR3 region has 17 residues. About this clone: The antigen is not known.

Overall study findings and caveats: Altogether, 170 or so TCR beta chains were recorded as cytomegalovirus-associated. Reports showed the classifier diagnosing cytomegalovirus status with high specificity and sensitivity. Several top significant clusters appeared, in a later analysis, to be linked to common viral pathogens.

The PCR contained 60 Vbeta and 13 Jbeta primers. Using immunoSEQ multiplex PCR, the repertoire was profiled, and TCRdb retains in-frame clones only, with some absent. Among around 91,000 clones, 78% were seen once, and the ten largest hold 4.6%. The J gene is TRBJ2-1, the V gene TRBV7-8; 8 bases match TRBD2. The material sequenced was PBMCs. This clonotype was sampled from a woman aged 40 to 49 in good health and CMV-seropositive. The CDR3 loop is CASSPTLAGSSYNEQFF. The DNA for the CDR3 is TGTGCCAGCAGCCCAACCTTAGCGGGAAGCTCCTACAATGAGCAGTTCTTC.